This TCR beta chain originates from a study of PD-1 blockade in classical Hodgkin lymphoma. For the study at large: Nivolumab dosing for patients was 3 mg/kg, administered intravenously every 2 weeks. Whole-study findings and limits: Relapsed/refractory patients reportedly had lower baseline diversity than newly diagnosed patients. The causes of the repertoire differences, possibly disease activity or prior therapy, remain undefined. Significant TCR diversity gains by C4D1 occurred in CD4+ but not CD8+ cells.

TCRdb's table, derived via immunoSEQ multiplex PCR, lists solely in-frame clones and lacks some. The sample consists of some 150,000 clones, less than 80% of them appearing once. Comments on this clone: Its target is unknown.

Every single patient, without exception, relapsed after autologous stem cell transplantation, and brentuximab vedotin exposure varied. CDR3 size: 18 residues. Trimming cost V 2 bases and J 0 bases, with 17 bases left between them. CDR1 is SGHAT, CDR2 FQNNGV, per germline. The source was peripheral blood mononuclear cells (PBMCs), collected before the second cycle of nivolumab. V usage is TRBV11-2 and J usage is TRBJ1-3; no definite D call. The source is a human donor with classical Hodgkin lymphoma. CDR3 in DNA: TGTGCCAGCAGCTTAAGAGGAGCCTTTTCTAGCTCTGGAAACACCATATATTTT. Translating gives CASSLRGAFSSSGNTIYF.